This TCR beta chain was retrieved from a study of T-cell reconstitution after alpha-beta-depleted transplantation in children. The study, taken as a whole, reports: Reportedly, only several hundred clones from non-depleted graft cells drove alpha-beta T-cell counts at about two months.

The CDR3 has 13 residues. Trimming shortened V by 8 bases and J by 2 bases, and 11 bases separated the two germline ends. From germline, CDR1 is MDHEN and CDR2 SYDVKM. Construction of the TCRbeta library involved unique molecular identifiers. TCRdb recomputed calls from the PCR reads with MiXCR, one row per CDR3 protein. There are around 600,000 distinct CDR3 sequences in the sample; more than 20% occur only once, and 12% to 15% lies in the top ten. As to this clonotype: Its target is unknown.

The starting material was PBMCs, mostly from graft donor cells, obtained 360 days after TCRalphabeta/CD19-depleted stem cell transplant. The J gene is TRBJ2-3, the V gene TRBV28; D not certain. The receptor's source is a boy under three years old who had a stem cell transplant for acute myeloid leukemia, so the T cells may come from the graft donor. The CDR3 loop reads CASAGPHTDTQYF. As DNA, the CDR3 is TGTGCCAGCGCCGGACCCCACACAGATACGCAGTATTTT.